The clone carrying this T cell receptor (beta chain) appeared many times. Its target is unknown. TCRdb used MiXCR to reprocess the 5' RACE reads, holding one entry per CDR3 protein. This sample has roughly 42,000 distinct CDR3 sequences; approximately 22% occur once, and the top ten carry less than 5%. Notes on the study in general: Tumor Tregs overlapped most with tumor, then blood, naive CD4+ cells.

From germline, CDR1 is SGHRS and CDR2 YFSETQ. The CDR3 is 18 amino acids. The ends lost 7 bases at V and 5 bases at J; junction bases unmatched: 17. The sorted Tregs were CD4+CD25+CD127-/low cells. The receptor comes from a female donor with breast cancer. The material sequenced was Tregs sorted from blood. The rearrangement uses TRBV5-1 and TRBJ2-3; 12 bases are a match to TRBD2. CDR3: CASAHRTLAGGEVDTQYF. The CDR3 DNA reads as TGCGCCAGCGCCCATAGGACACTAGCGGGAGGCGAGGTAGATACGCAGTATTTT.